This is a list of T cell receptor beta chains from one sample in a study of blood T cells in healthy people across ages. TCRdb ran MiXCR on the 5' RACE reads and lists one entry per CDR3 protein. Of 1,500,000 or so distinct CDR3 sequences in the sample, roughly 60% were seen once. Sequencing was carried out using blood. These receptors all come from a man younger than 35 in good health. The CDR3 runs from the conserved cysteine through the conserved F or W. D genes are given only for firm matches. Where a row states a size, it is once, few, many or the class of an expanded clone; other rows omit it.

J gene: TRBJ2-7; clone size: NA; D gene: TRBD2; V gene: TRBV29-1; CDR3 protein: CSVEDRTTSVSSYEQYF; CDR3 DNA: TGCAGCGTTGAAGACCGCACTACTAGCGTGAGCTCCTACGAGCAGTACTTC
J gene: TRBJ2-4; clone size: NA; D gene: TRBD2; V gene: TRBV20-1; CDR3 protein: CSASSGAVAKNIQYF; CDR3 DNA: TGCAGTGCATCTAGCGGGGCAGTAGCCAAAAACATTCAGTACTTC
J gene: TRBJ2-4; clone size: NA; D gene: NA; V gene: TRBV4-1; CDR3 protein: CASSQGGGIQYF; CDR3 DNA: TGCGCCAGCAGCCAAGGAGGGGGAATTCAGTACTTC
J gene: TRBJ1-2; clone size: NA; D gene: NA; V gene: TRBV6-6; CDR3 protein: CASVGSLYGYTF; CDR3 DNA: TGTGCCAGCGTTGGGAGTTTATATGGCTACACCTTC
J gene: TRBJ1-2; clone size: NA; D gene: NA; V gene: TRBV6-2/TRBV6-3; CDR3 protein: CASSQPLQDYGYTF; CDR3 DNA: TGTGCCAGCAGCCAACCCCTCCAGGACTATGGCTACACCTTC
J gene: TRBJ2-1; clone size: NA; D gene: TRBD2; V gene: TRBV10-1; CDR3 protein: CASSDPGTSDEQFF; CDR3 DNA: TGCGCCAGCAGTGACCCGGGGACTAGCGATGAGCAGTTCTTC
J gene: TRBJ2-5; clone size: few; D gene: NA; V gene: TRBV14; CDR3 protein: CASSQVFGTEETQYF; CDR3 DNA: TGTGCCAGCAGCCAAGTTTTCGGAACAGAAGAGACCCAGTACTTC
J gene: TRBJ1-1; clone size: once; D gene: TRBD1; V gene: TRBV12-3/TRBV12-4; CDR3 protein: CASRIPGQVEAFF; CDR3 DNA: TGTGCCAGCAGGATCCCTGGACAGGTCGAAGCTTTCTTT
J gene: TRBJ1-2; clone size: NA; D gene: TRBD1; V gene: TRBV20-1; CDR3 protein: CSATPGTGSNYGYTF; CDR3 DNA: TGCAGTGCGACCCCCGGGACAGGGTCCAACTATGGCTACACCTTC
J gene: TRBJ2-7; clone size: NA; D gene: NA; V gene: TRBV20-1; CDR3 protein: CSASEVRLYEQYF; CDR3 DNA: TGCAGTGCTAGTGAAGTCAGGCTCTACGAGCAGTACTTC
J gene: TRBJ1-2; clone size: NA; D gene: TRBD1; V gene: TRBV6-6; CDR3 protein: CASSYAGGDYGYTF; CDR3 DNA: TGTGCCAGCAGTTACGCAGGGGGCGACTATGGCTACACCTTC
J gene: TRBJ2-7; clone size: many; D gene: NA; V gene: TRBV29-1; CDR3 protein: CSVELATYEQYF; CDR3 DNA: TGCAGCGTTGAACTAGCGACCTACGAGCAGTACTTC
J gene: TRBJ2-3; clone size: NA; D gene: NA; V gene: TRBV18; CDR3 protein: CASSPREVADTQYF; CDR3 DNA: TGTGCCAGCTCACCACGGGAAGTGGCAGATACGCAGTATTTT
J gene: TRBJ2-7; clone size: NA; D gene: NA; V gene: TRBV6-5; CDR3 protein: CASSAVEQYF; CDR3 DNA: TGTGCCAGCAGTGCGGTTGAGCAGTACTTC
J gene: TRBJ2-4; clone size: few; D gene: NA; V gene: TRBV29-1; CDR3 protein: CSVEVGRVEYF; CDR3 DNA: TGCAGCGTTGAAGTGGGAAGGGTTGAGTACTTC
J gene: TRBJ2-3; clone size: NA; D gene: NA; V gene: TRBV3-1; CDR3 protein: CASSQTDSRYSTDTQYF; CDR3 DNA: TGTGCCAGCAGCCAAACGGACAGCCGATACAGCACAGATACGCAGTATTTT
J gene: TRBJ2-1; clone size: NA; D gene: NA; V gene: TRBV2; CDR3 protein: CASTPAGRGHNEQFF; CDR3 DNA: TGTGCCAGCACGCCGGCTGGGAGGGGGCACAATGAGCAGTTCTTC
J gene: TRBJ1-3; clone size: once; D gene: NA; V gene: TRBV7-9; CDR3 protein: CASSLVTGRGGNTIYF; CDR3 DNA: TGTGCCAGCAGCTTAGTGACAGGTCGAGGAGGAAACACCATATATTTT
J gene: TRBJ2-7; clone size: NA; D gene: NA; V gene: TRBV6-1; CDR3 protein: CASSPRPGGTGLYEQYF; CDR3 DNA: TGTGCCAGCAGTCCCCGCCCGGGGGGGACAGGGCTCTACGAGCAGTACTTC
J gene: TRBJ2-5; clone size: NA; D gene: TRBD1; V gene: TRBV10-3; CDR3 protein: CAIADRDRGRGETQYF; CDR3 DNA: TGTGCCATCGCGGACCGGGACAGGGGGCGCGGAGAGACCCAGTACTTC
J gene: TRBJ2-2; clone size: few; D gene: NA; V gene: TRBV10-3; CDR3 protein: CAISERGRELFF; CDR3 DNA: TGTGCCATCAGTGAGCGGGGCCGGGAGCTGTTTTTT
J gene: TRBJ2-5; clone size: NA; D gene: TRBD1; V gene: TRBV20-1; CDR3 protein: CSARPWTGQETQYF; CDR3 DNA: TGCAGTGCTAGACCCTGGACAGGTCAAGAGACCCAGTACTTC
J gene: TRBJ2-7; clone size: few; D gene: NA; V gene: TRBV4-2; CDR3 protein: CASSQETYEQYF; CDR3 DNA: TGTGCCAGCAGCCAAGAGACCTACGAGCAGTACTTC
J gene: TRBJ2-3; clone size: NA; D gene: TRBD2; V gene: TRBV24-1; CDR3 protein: CATQTSGHTDTQYF; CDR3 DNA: TGTGCCACCCAGACTAGCGGACACACAGATACGCAGTATTTT
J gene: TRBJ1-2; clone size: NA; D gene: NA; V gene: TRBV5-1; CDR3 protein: CASSLEGHANYGYTF; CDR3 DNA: TGCGCCAGCAGCTTGGAGGGACACGCAAACTATGGCTACACCTTC
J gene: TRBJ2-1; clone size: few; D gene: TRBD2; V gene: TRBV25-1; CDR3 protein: CASSLGAGGFYNEQFF; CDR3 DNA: TGTGCCAGCAGCCTCGGAGCGGGGGGATTCTACAATGAGCAGTTCTTC
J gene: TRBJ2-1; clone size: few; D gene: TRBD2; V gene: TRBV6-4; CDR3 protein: CASSEGSGGSNEQFF; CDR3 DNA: TGTGCCAGCAGTGAAGGTAGCGGGGGTAGTAATGAGCAGTTCTTC
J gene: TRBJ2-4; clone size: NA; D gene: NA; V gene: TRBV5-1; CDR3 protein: CASSLNTAKNIQYF; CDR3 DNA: TGCGCCAGCAGCCTAAATACAGCCAAAAACATTCAGTACTTC
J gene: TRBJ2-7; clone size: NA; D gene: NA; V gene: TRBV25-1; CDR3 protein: CASGEMYEQYF; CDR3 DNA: TGTGCCAGCGGGGAGATGTATGAGCAGTACTTC
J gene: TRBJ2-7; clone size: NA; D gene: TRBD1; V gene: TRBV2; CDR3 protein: CASSLQGITYEQYF; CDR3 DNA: TGTGCCAGCAGTTTACAGGGGATCACCTACGAGCAGTACTTC
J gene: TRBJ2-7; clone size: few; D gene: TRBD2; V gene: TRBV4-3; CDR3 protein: CASSMGLASYEQYF; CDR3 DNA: TGCGCCAGCAGCATGGGACTAGCCTCCTACGAGCAGTACTTC
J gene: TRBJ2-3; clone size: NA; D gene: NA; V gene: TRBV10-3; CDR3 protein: CAISDSEGDTQYF; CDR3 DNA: TGTGCCATCAGTGATTCAGAGGGAGATACGCAGTATTTT
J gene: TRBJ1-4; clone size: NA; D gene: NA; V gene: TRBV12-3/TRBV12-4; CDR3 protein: CASSLMEKLFF; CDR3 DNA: TGTGCCAGCAGTTTGATGGAAAAACTGTTTTTT
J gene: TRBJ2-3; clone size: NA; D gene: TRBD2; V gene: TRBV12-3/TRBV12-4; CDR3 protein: CASTPLAGDADTQYF; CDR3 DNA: TGTGCCAGCACCCCACTAGCGGGAGATGCAGATACGCAGTATTTT
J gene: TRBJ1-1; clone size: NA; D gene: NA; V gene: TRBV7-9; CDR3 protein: CASSGESQGNAFF; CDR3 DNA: TGTGCCAGCAGCGGGGAAAGCCAGGGGAACGCTTTCTTT
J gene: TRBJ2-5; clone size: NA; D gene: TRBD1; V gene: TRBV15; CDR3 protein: CATSRDPDRGQETQYF; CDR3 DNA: TGTGCCACCAGCAGAGATCCAGACAGGGGGCAAGAGACCCAGTACTTC
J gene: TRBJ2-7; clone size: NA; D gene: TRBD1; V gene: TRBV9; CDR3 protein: CASSGDRGHAYEQYF; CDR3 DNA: TGTGCCAGCAGCGGTGACAGGGGCCATGCCTACGAGCAGTACTTC
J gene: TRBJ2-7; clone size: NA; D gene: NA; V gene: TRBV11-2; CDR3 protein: CASSLVRSLRQLGGEQYF; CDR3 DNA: TGTGCCAGCAGCTTAGTCCGATCCCTAAGACAGTTAGGGGGCGAGCAGTACTTC
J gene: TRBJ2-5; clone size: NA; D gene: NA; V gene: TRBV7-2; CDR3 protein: CASSFGAGRETQYF; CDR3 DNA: TGTGCCAGCAGCTTTGGGGCGGGGAGGGAGACCCAGTACTTC
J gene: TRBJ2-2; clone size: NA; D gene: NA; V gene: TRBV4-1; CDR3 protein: CASSQVADGTGKLFF; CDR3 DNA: TGCGCCAGCAGCCAAGTTGCCGATGGCACCGGGAAGCTGTTTTTT
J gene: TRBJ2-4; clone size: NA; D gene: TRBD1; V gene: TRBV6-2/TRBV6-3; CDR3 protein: CASKGQGRDIQYF; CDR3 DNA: TGTGCCAGCAAAGGACAGGGGAGGGACATTCAGTACTTC
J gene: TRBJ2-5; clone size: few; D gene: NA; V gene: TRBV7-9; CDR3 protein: CASSLGQATQETQYF; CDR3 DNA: TGTGCCAGCAGCTTAGGACAGGCCACTCAAGAGACCCAGTACTTC